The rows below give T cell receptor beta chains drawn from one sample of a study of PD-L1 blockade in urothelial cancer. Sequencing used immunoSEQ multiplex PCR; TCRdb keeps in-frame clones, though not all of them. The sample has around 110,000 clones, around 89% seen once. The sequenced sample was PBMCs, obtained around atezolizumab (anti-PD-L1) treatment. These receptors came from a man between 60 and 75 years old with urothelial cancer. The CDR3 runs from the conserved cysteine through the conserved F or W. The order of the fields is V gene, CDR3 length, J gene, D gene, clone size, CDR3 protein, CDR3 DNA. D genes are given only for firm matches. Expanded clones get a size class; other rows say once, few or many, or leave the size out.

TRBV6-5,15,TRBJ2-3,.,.,CASSPSDSYTDTQYF,TGTGCCAGCAGTCCCTCGGACAGCTACACAGATACGCAGTATTTT
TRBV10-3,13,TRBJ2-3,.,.,CAISDRVLDTQYF,TGTGCCATCAGTGACAGGGTGTTGGATACGCAGTATTTT
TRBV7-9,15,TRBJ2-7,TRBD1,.,CASSLVGTGSYEQYF,TGTGCCAGCAGCTTAGTAGGGACAGGTAGCTACGAGCAGTACTTC
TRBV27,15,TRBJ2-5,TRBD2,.,CASQLAGALQETQYF,TGTGCCAGCCAACTAGCGGGGGCCCTCCAAGAGACCCAGTACTTC
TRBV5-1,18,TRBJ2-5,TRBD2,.,CASSSRRASGGAVETQYF,TGCGCCAGCAGCTCCCGCCGGGCTAGCGGGGGGGCCGTAGAGACCCAGTACTTC
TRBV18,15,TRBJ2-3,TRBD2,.,CASSPAGVGPDTQYF,TGTGCCAGCTCACCCGCGGGAGTTGGGCCAGATACGCAGTATTTT
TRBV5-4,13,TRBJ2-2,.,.,CASSTTSYGELFF,TGTGCCAGCAGCACCACTAGCTACGGGGAGCTGTTTTTT
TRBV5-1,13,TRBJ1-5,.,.,CASSLGSGQPQHF,TGCGCCAGCAGCTTGGGCTCGGGGCAGCCCCAGCATTTT
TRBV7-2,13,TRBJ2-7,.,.,CASSLERAYEQYF,TGTGCCAGCAGCTTAGAAAGAGCCTACGAGCAGTACTTC
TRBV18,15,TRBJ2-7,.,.,CASSPPGADRGEQYF,TGTGCCAGCTCACCACCAGGAGCCGATCGGGGCGAGCAGTACTTC
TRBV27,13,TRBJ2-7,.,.,CASSPGGPYEQYF,TGTGCCAGCAGTCCAGGGGGGCCCTACGAGCAGTACTTC
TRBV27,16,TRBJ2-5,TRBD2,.,CASSLTSGGLQETQYF,TGTGCCAGCAGTCTGACTAGCGGGGGGCTACAAGAGACCCAGTACTTC
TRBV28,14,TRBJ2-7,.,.,CASSPPGAHYEQYF,TGTGCCAGCAGTCCTCCGGGAGCACACTACGAGCAGTACTTC
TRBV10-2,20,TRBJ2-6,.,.,CASSDPLRRDKEGRANVLTF,TGCGCCAGCAGTGACCCCCTCCGGCGGGATAAAGAAGGGAGGGCCAACGTCCTGACTTTC
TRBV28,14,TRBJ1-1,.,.,CASSPGDLRTEAFF,TGTGCCAGCAGCCCAGGGGACCTCCGGACTGAAGCTTTCTTT
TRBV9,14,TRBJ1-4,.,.,CASSQGPTNEKLFF,TGTGCCAGCAGCCAGGGTCCAACTAATGAAAAACTGTTTTTT
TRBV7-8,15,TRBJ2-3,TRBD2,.,CASSRSGGNVDTQYF,TGTGCCAGCAGCAGAAGCGGGGGGAATGTAGATACGCAGTATTTT
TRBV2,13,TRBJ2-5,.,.,CATTRGIQETQYF,TGTGCCACCACCCGGGGAATCCAAGAGACCCAGTACTTC
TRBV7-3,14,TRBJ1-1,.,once,CASSPSSGNTEAFF,TGTGCCAGCAGTCCGAGTTCAGGGAACACTGAAGCTTTCTTT
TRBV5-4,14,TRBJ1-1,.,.,CASSLPVMNTEAFF,TGTGCCAGCAGCTTGCCAGTGATGAACACTGAAGCTTTCTTT
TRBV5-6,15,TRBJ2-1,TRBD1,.,CASSLPGQTLNEQFF,TGTGCCAGCAGCTTACCGGGACAGACTCTCAATGAGCAGTTCTTC
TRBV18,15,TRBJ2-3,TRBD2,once,CASSPTSGGTDTQYF,TGTGCCAGCTCACCGACTAGCGGGGGCACAGATACGCAGTATTTT
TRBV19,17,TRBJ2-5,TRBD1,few,CASSPDRDRFLRETQYF,TGTGCCAGTAGTCCAGACCGGGACAGATTTCTCAGGGAGACCCAGTACTTC
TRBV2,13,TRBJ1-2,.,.,CASRYTGKDGYTF,TGTGCCAGCAGATACACAGGGAAAGATGGCTACACCTTC
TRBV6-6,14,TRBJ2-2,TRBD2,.,CATNGGTNTGELFF,TGTGCCACGAACGGGGGGACGAACACCGGGGAGCTGTTTTTT
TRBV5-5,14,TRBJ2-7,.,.,CASLEGLLGYEQYF,TGTGCCAGCCTTGAGGGCCTCTTGGGCTACGAGCAGTACTTC
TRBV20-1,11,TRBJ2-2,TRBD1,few,CGTGDTGELFF,TGCGGAACAGGGGACACCGGGGAGCTGTTTTTT
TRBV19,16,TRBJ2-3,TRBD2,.,CASTSGRAASVDTQYF,TGTGCCAGTACTAGCGGGAGGGCCGCTTCTGTGGATACGCAGTATTTT
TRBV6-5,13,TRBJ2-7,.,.,CASSPRVPYEQYF,TGTGCCAGCAGTCCCAGGGTACCCTACGAGCAGTACTTC
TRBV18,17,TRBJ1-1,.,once,CASSPLAGAPLNTEAFF,TGTGCCAGCTCACCTCTGGCAGGGGCGCCTTTGAACACTGAAGCTTTCTTT
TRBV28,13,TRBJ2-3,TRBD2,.,CASVPGGRDTQYF,TGTGCCAGTGTGCCGGGGGGTAGGGATACGCAGTATTTT
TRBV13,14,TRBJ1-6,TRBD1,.,CASSSTGDNSPLHF,TGTGCCAGCAGCTCGACAGGGGATAATTCACCCCTCCACTTT
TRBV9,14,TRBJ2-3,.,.,CASSVVATTDTQYF,TGTGCCAGCAGCGTAGTAGCGACGACAGATACGCAGTATTTT
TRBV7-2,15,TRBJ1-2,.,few,CASSIIRGGAYGYTF,TGTGCCAGCAGCATAATCAGGGGTGGCGCCTATGGCTACACCTTC
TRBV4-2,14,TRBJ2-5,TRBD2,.,CASSRGGGQETQYF,TGTGCCAGCAGCCGCGGGGGGGGTCAAGAGACCCAGTACTTC